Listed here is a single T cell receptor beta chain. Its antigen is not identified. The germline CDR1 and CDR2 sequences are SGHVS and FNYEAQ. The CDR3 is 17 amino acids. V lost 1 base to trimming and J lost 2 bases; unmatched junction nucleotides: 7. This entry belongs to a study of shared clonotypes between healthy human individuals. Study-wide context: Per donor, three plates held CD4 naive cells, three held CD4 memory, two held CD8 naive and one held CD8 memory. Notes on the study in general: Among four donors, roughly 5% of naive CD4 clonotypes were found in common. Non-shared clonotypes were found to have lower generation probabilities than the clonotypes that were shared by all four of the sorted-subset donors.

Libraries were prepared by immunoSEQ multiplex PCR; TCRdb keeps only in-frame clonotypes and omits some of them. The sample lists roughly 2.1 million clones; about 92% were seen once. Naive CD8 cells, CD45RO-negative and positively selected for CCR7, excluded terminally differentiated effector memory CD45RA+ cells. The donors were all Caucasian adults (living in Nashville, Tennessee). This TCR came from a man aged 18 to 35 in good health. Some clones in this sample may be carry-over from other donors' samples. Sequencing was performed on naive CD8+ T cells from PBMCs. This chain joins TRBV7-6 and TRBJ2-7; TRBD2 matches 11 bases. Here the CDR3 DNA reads TGTGCCAGCAGCTTAGGGGCCGGGACTAGCGGAACCTACGAGCAGTACTTC. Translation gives CASSLGAGTSGTYEQYF.